Presented here are 21 T cell receptor beta chains from one specimen sequenced in a study of blood T cell repertoires in COVID-19 (dated by TCRdb to between 2020 and 2021). The library was built by means of the immunoSEQ multiplex PCR assay. TCRdb holds this immuneACCESS table with in-frame rearrangements only. Some clones are missing; in checked studies, unresolved V genes explain under half, and the rest has no known cause. The sample yields 200,000 or so clones; approximately 79% were counted once. The ten largest clones take up around a sixth of the sample. The sample consisted of peripheral blood. All receptors come from a man in his 60s with active or convalescent COVID-19.

V usage is TRBV18 and J usage is TRBJ1-4; no clear D gene. Per germline, CDR1 KGHSH and CDR2 LQKENI. V was shortened by 5 bases and J by 8 bases, with 15 bases between the two germline ends. This CDR3 spans 14 amino acids. The CDR3 DNA is TGTGCCAGCTCAGAACGAGAGAGCCGGGAAAAACTGTTTTTT. Protein sequence: CASSERESREKLFF.

The chain carries TRBV29-1 and TRBJ1-5; D uncertain. The V gene's germline CDR1 is SQVTM and CDR2 ANQGSEA. The V and J ends lost 5 bases and 5 bases respectively, with 10 bases between them. This CDR3 contains 12 residues. In DNA, the CDR3 is TGCAGCGTTCGAGGGAAGGATCAGCCCCAGCATTTT. Translated: CSVRGKDQPQHF.

The chain has TRBV7-9 and TRBJ2-1, with TRBD2 as a possible D gene (6 bases). The V gene's germline CDR1 is SEHNR and CDR2 FQNEAQ (reference sequence). The CDR3 extends over 16 amino acids. Trimming left V 1 base short and J 4 bases short, with 14 bases between. CDR3 sequence reads: CASSLVALGGYNEQFF. For the CDR3, the DNA is TGTGCCAGCAGCTTAGTGGCGTTGGGGGGTTACAATGAGCAGTTCTTC.

The CDR3 DNA is TGCAGCGTTGAGTCGCGGGAGGGGGGCTACGAGCAGTACTTC. This sequence encodes CSVESREGGYEQYF. The chain combines TRBV29-1 with TRBJ2-7, with TRBD2 identical over 9 bases. The J segment lost 3 bases and the V segment lost 3 bases, leaving 6 bases of the junction unmatched. CDR3 length: 14 residues. Germline CDR1 SQVTM, CDR2 ANQGSEA.

CDR3 region: CASSPTAIAGTEAFF. The CDR3, as DNA: TGTGCCAGCAGCCCGACAGCGATAGCGGGCACTGAAGCTTTCTTT. The chain links TRBV7-6 to TRBJ1-1, with a weak D call TRBD1 (5 bases). Germline CDR1 reads SGHVS; CDR2 reads FNYEAQ. Trimming removed 5 bases from V and 4 bases from J, with 17 bases in between. This CDR3 region has 15 residues.

This clone was picked up a small number of times. The chain employs TRBV29-1 and TRBJ2-1, with 11 bases fitting TRBD2. CDR1 and CDR2 from the germline V gene are SQVTM and ANQGSEA. With 5 bases clipped from V and 6 bases from J, the junction kept 3 bases outside the gene matches. The CDR3 is 13 residues long. CDR3 amino acids: CSVILAGVNEQFF. CDR3 in DNA: TGCAGCGTTATACTAGCGGGAGTCAATGAGCAGTTCTTC.

The rearrangement joins TRBV7-2 to TRBJ2-5; TRBD1 is a possible D gene (8 bases). Germline values: CDR1 SGHTA, CDR2 FQGNSA. V lost 3 bases and J lost 2, with 13 bases in between. The CDR3 spans 15 residues. The CDR3 sequence: CASSFNRGGQETQYF. In nucleotides, the CDR3 is TGTGCCAGCAGCTTTAACAGGGGGGGGCAAGAGACCCAGTACTTC.

The chain recombines TRBV9 with TRBJ2-7, with TRBD2 matching 15 bases. The CDR3 runs to 18 residues. Germline V gives CDR1 SGDLS, CDR2 YYNGEE. With V trimmed by 4 bases and J by 9 bases, 17 bases remained unmatched. Here the CDR3 reads CASSLGLAGGPRDDRQYF. DNA of the CDR3: TGTGCCAGCAGCTTGGGACTAGCGGGAGGCCCGCGCGATGATCGGCAGTACTTC. The full variable domain, rest sourced from reference TRBV9 and TRBJ2-7, is DSGVTQTPKHLITATGQRVTLRCSPRSGDLSVYWYQQSLDQGLQFLIQYYNGEERAKGNILERFSAQQFPDLHSELNLSSLELGDSALYFCASSLGLAGGPRDDRQYFGPGTRLTVT.

The chain carries TRBV28 and TRBJ2-1; D unclear. CDR3 length equals 12 residues. Trimming cost V 5 bases and J 2 bases, with 4 bases left between them. Germline lookup yields CDR1 MDHEN and CDR2 SYDVKM. CDR3 in DNA: TGTGCCAGCAGTCAGACCTACAATGAGCAGTTCTTC. This codes for CASSQTYNEQFF.

The rearrangement joins TRBV7-2 to TRBJ2-7; 10 bases are shared with TRBD2. CDR1 is SGHTA and CDR2 is FQGNSA in the germline V gene. Unmatched junction bases numbered 10, after V lost 5 bases and J lost 3 bases. The CDR3 extends over 16 amino acids. CDR3 nucleotides: TGTGCCAGCAGCCCCTCCCGGACTAGCGGATTCTACGAGCAGTACTTC. Translated: CASSPSRTSGFYEQYF.

This clone was seen only a few times. This chain uses TRBV16 with TRBJ2-7; 7 bases align to TRBD1. The V and J ends lost 3 bases and 5 bases, in that order; junction bases with no gene match: 4. The CDR3 is 13 residues long. Germline V gene data show CDR1 as KGHSY and CDR2 as FQNENV. CDR3 in DNA: TGTGCCAGCAGCCACGTGACAGGGAACGAGCAGTACTTC. Translated, it gives CASSHVTGNEQYF.

The CDR3 region is CASTEDRVDYGYTF. The CDR3 region has the DNA TGTGCCAGCACTGAGGACAGGGTGGACTATGGCTACACCTTC. The rearrangement links TRBV28 to TRBJ1-2; TRBD1 matches 8 bases. Germline trimming cut 7 bases from V and 3 bases from J; bases unmatched to any gene: 7. Germline CDR1 reads MDHEN; CDR2 reads SYDVKM. The CDR3 is 14 residues long.

This clone has a single count. The J gene is TRBJ2-1, the V gene TRBV4-2; TRBD2 aligns across 11 bases. The length of the CDR3 is 18 residues. Germline V lookup: CDR1 LGHNA, CDR2 YNFKEQ. The J segment lost 2 bases and the V segment lost 2 bases, leaving 8 bases of the junction unmatched. For the CDR3, the DNA is TGTGCCAGCAGCCAACCCGGACTAGCGGGTGGGACCTACAATGAGCAGTTCTTC. Its protein is CASSQPGLAGGTYNEQFF.

The chain joins TRBV28 to TRBJ1-3; 8 nucleotides agree with TRBD1. The length of the CDR3 is 15 residues. CDR1 is MDHEN, CDR2 SYDVKM, per germline. V trimming: 6 bases; J trimming: 8 bases; junction bases outside the gene matches: 12. CDR3 sequence reads: CASRKDGDRSDTIYF. Here the CDR3 DNA reads TGTGCCAGCAGAAAAGATGGGGACAGGTCGGACACCATATATTTT.

This chain uses TRBV7-3 with TRBJ2-7; 8 bases are a match to TRBD1. Germline values: CDR1 SGHTA, CDR2 FQGTGA. CDR3 length: 14 residues. After removal of 4 bases from V and 2 bases from J, the junction contained 4 bases not matched to a gene. The CDR3 DNA reads TGTGCCAGCAGCTCGACAGGGGCCGCCTACGAGCAGTACTTC. It codes for CASSSTGAAYEQYF.

The chain combines TRBV5-6 with TRBJ2-1; D is uncertain. In germline, CDR1 is SGHDT, CDR2 YYEEEE. The CDR3 totals 13 residues. V lost 0 bases and J lost 6, with 7 bases in between. CDR3: CASSLVSVNEQFF. The CDR3 coding sequence is TGTGCCAGCAGCTTGGTGAGCGTCAATGAGCAGTTCTTC.

This clone has just one count. The chain recombines TRBV6-5 with TRBJ2-3; D perhaps matches TRBD2 (5 bases). The germline V and J ends were trimmed by 7 bases and 1 base, with 15 bases remaining between them. This CDR3 has 15 residues. Germline V CDR1 and CDR2: MNHEY, SVGAGI. CDR3 protein: CASNRAWGGTDTQYF. In DNA, the CDR3 is TGTGCCAGCAATCGGGCCTGGGGAGGCACAGATACGCAGTATTTT.

This clone was counted a few times. The chain carries TRBV24-1 and TRBJ1-4, with TRBD1 matching 8 bases. From germline, CDR1 is KGHDR and CDR2 SFDVKD. Losses at the gene ends were 9 bases for V and 2 bases for J; bases not matched to a gene: 1. The CDR3 is 13 residues long. CDR3 nucleotides: TGTGCCACCCAGGGGGCGACTAATGAAAAACTGTTTTTT. Protein product: CATQGATNEKLFF.

J is TRBJ1-4 and V is TRBV5-1, with 7 bases fitting TRBD1. Germline CDR1 is SGHRS and CDR2 is YFSETQ. Unmatched junction bases numbered 8, after V lost 4 bases and J lost 5 bases. The CDR3 is 15 amino acids. For the CDR3, the DNA is TGCGCCAGCAGCGGTCTGGGACAGCAGAATGAAAAACTGTTTTTT. Amino acid sequence: CASSGLGQQNEKLFF.

This chain connects TRBV5-1 to TRBJ2-1, with 11 bases aligning to TRBD2. The V segment lost 4 bases and the J segment 3 bases; nucleotides outside the gene matches: 12. Germline lookup yields CDR1 SGHRS and CDR2 YFSETQ. The CDR3 has 18 amino acids. CDR3 nucleotide sequence: TGCGCCAGCAGCCCGAGGGGGACTAGCGGAATAGGCTACAATGAGCAGTTCTTC. Its protein product is CASSPRGTSGIGYNEQFF.

CDR3 amino acids: CASSAPDSATNEKLFF. In DNA form, the CDR3 reads TGTGCCAGCAGCGCCCCGGACAGTGCAACTAATGAAAAACTGTTTTTT. The rearrangement uses TRBV9 and TRBJ1-4, with D perhaps TRBD1 (6 bases). Trimming removed 3 bases at V and 0 bases at J, with 12 bases between. CDR3 length: 16 residues. Per the germline V gene, CDR1 is SGDLS and CDR2 is YYNGEE.